This T cell receptor beta chain stems from a study of T cells after yellow fever vaccination. Study-level points and caveats: Bulk-population clonotypes that are abundant could appear as contaminants in FACS-sorted repertoires.

By 5'RACE template switching, TCR cDNA was produced, with a universal primer site and UMIs added in the process. MiXCR, applied by TCRdb to the 5' RACE reads, yields one record per CDR3 protein. The data show around 120,000 distinct CDR3 sequences, with approximately 7.1% seen just once and 2.7% held by the top ten. As to this clonotype: Its antigen is as yet unknown.

The CDR3 extends over 16 amino acids. V was cut by 3 bases and J by 7 bases, with 25 bases left in between. Germline-derived CDR1 and CDR2 are GTSNPN and SVGIG (reference sequence). The J gene is TRBJ2-7, the V gene TRBV30, with TRBD2 as a possible D gene (6 bases). The clonotype originates from a man aged 18-30 years who received the YFV17D yellow fever vaccine. The sequenced sample was CD4+ T cells sorted from PBMCs, obtained approximately 40 days after the first yellow fever vaccination. The CDR3 spells CAWRPGFARMGGEQYF. The DNA of the CDR3 is TGTGCCTGGAGGCCAGGTTTTGCCCGGATGGGGGGAGAGCAGTACTTC.